Listed below are T cell receptor beta chains from one sample, sequenced in a study of T cell clonotyping in hematopoietic cell transplantation. Profiling relied on immunoSEQ multiplex PCR, and the TCRdb table lists in-frame clones only, not all of them. The sample has 35,000 to 45,000 clones; about 93% are singletons. Sequencing was carried out using peripheral blood mononuclear cells. These receptors all come from a woman in her forties or fifties in good health. Some clones in this sample may be carry-over from other donors' samples. Both conserved end residues are part of each CDR3. Each record gives: D gene, J gene, clone size, V gene, CDR3 DNA, CDR3 protein. D genes are given only for firm matches. Part of the rows lack a size; the others show once, few, many or a class for expanded clones.

-	TRBJ2-5	-	TRBV7-2	TGTGCCAGCAGCCACTACCAAGAGACCCAGTACTTC	CASSHYQETQYF
TRBD2	TRBJ2-1	-	TRBV27	TGTGCCAGCAGTTTGACGCGGGGGGTTTACAATGAGCAGTTCTTC	CASSLTRGVYNEQFF
TRBD1	TRBJ2-7	-	TRBV5-1	TGCGCCAGCAGCTTATCCGGGACAGGGGGCTACGAGCAGTACTTC	CASSLSGTGGYEQYF
TRBD2	TRBJ2-3	-	TRBV7-8	TGTGCCAGCAGCTTAGGAGGCGGGGGAAGCACAGATACGCAGTATTTT	CASSLGGGGSTDTQYF
TRBD2	TRBJ2-7	-	TRBV14	TGTGCCAGCAGCCCTACATGGACTAGCCGTGAGCAGTACTTC	CASSPTWTSREQYF
TRBD1	TRBJ2-5	-	TRBV10-3	TGTGCCATCAGTGGGAAATTGAACAACGGGACAGGGAAAGAGACCCAGTACTTC	CAISGKLNNGTGKETQYF
TRBD2	TRBJ2-7	-	TRBV11-2	TGTGCCAGCAGCCTACTAGCGGGGGGGCCCTACGAGCAGTACTTC	CASSLLAGGPYEQYF
-	TRBJ2-7	-	TRBV11-3	TGTGCCAGCAGCTTGGAATACGAGCAGTACTTC	CASSLEYEQYF
TRBD1	TRBJ2-1	-	TRBV4-2	TGTGCCAGCAGCCGGGGGGGACAGGGAGACCACAATGAGCAGTTCTTC	CASSRGGQGDHNEQFF
-	TRBJ1-4	-	TRBV7-9	TGTGCCAGCAGCTTAGGCTCAACTAATGAAAAACTGTTTTTT	CASSLGSTNEKLFF
-	TRBJ2-2	-	TRBV28	TGTGCCAGCAGTTTAGACGGAAACACCGGGGAGCTGTTTTTT	CASSLDGNTGELFF
-	TRBJ1-2	once	TRBV9	TGTGCCAGCAGCTCGAGGGGGGGGCTCTTGGATGGCTACACCTTC	CASSSRGGLLDGYTF
-	TRBJ1-2	-	TRBV30	TGTGCCTGGAGTGTACCCGGACAGTACACCTTC	CAWSVPGQYTF
TRBD1	TRBJ2-5	-	TRBV7-2	TGTGCCAGCAGCAAACTGCATCCTGGACAGGCCCTCCAAGAGACCCAGTACTTC	CASSKLHPGQALQETQYF
-	TRBJ2-1	-	TRBV5-6	TGTGCCAGCAGCCCCAGGAGAGTGTCCTCCTACAATGAGCAGTTCTTC	CASSPRRVSSYNEQFF
-	TRBJ2-1	once	TRBV27	TGTGCCAGCAGTCCCATAGGCTATGAGCAGTTCTTC	CASSPIGYEQFF
-	TRBJ2-3	-	TRBV19	TGTGCCAGTAGTTCTAGCGTAGCAGATACGCAGTATTTT	CASSSSVADTQYF
-	TRBJ1-2	-	TRBV5-1	TGCGCCAGCAGCTTGGGCGGCGGGAGGTCCCAGGTCACTACCTTC	CASSLGGGRSQVTTF
-	TRBJ2-1	-	TRBV9	TGTGCCAGCAGCGTAGGGGTGGGAATCAATGAGCAGTTCTTC	CASSVGVGINEQFF
-	TRBJ2-6	-	TRBV6-5	TGTGCCAGCAGTTACGGGCGCTCTGGGGCCAACGTCCTGACTTTC	CASSYGRSGANVLTF
-	TRBJ1-2	-	TRBV18	TGTGCCAGCCATATACAGCCATCCAGAGACGGCTACACCTTC	CASHIQPSRDGYTF
TRBD1	TRBJ1-5	-	TRBV11-3	TGTGCCAGCTCAACAGGGGAGATGCAGCCCCAGCATTTT	CASSTGEMQPQHF
-	TRBJ1-2	-	TRBV4-2	TGTGCCAGCAGCCCGTCGAGCAAGATCTATGGCTACACCTTC	CASSPSSKIYGYTF
-	TRBJ2-2	-	TRBV28	TGTGCCAGCAGACATAAAACGGAGACGAACACCGGGGAGCTGTTTTTT	CASRHKTETNTGELFF
-	TRBJ1-3	-	TRBV5-1	TGCGCCAGCAGCTTCGGGGAAGGAAACACCATATATTTT	CASSFGEGNTIYF
-	TRBJ1-3	few	TRBV5-1	TGCGCCAGCAGCTTGGCCCAACCTACGGACACCATATATTTT	CASSLAQPTDTIYF
-	TRBJ2-7	-	TRBV5-1	TGCGCCAGCAGCTTGAATTTGCTGGGACTCGAGCAGTACTTC	CASSLNLLGLEQYF
TRBD1	TRBJ2-5	-	TRBV7-9	TGTGCCAGCAGCCAAGGGACAGGGGGCCGATTGTACCAAGAGACCCAGTACTTC	CASSQGTGGRLYQETQYF
TRBD1	TRBJ1-2	-	TRBV5-1	TGCGCCAGCAGCTGGGGACAGTATAGTCGGGTGGGCTACACCTTC	CASSWGQYSRVGYTF
-	TRBJ1-6	-	TRBV30	TGTGCCTGGAGCCTCCCGCAGAGCTCCTATAATTCACCCCTCCACTTT	CAWSLPQSSYNSPLHF
-	TRBJ2-1	-	TRBV9	TGTGCCAGCAGCGTAGGTACAGGCAATGAGCAGTTCTTC	CASSVGTGNEQFF
-	TRBJ1-1	-	TRBV4-3	TGCGCCAGCAGCCAAGAGGCGGGGAACACTGAAGCTTTCTTT	CASSQEAGNTEAFF
-	TRBJ2-7	-	TRBV7-9	TGTGCCAGCAGCGATTACACCGGATACGAGCAGTACTTC	CASSDYTGYEQYF
-	TRBJ1-5	-	TRBV19	-	CASSIAVRNQPQHF
-	TRBJ1-6	-	TRBV9	TGTGCCAGCAGCGTCCTAAGTGGGAATTCACCCCTCCACTTT	CASSVLSGNSPLHF
TRBD1	TRBJ1-1	once	TRBV7-6	TGTGCCAGCAGCTTATATTCGGACAGGGGGGACACTGAAGCTTTCTTT	CASSLYSDRGDTEAFF
-	TRBJ1-6	-	TRBV19	TGTGCCAGTAGTATTAGGAAGGATTCACCCCTCCACTTT	CASSIRKDSPLHF
-	TRBJ1-5	-	TRBV30	TGTGCCTGGAGTGTACGTCCCCAAGGTCAGCCCCAGCATTTT	CAWSVRPQGQPQHF
TRBD1	TRBJ2-5	-	TRBV6-6	TGTGCCAGCAATCCCAGGACAGGGGGAGGGACCCAGTACTTC	CASNPRTGGGTQYF
TRBD1	TRBJ1-6	-	TRBV7-8	TGTGCCAGCAGCACTAGAGGGGGACAGGGAAGCTCCTATAATTCACCCCTCCACTTT	CASSTRGGQGSSYNSPLHF
-	TRBJ1-5	-	TRBV5-1	TGCGCCAGGGACAGCAATCAGCCCCAGCATTTT	CARDSNQPQHF
-	TRBJ1-4	-	TRBV7-9	TGTGCCAGCAGCTTGCTGGCTAATGAAAAACTGTTTTTT	CASSLLANEKLFF
TRBD1	TRBJ1-1	-	TRBV7-2	TGTGCCAGCAGCTCCCAAACAGGGGCCACTGAAGCTTTCTTT	CASSSQTGATEAFF
-	TRBJ1-6	once	TRBV30	TGTGCCTGGAGTGTTCGCCCTTCGAATTCACCCCTCCACTTT	CAWSVRPSNSPLHF
-	TRBJ1-1	-	TRBV4-1	TGCGCCAGCAGCCAAGGGAGGACCCGGTCGGAAGCGGCTTTCTTT	CASSQGRTRSEAAFF
-	TRBJ2-7	-	TRBV5-4	TGTGCCCTCTCTAGGCACCCCAGCGCCGAGCAGTACTTC	CALSRHPSAEQYF
-	TRBJ1-1	once	TRBV5-6	TGTGCCAGCAGCTTGTATCTGAACACTGAAGCTTTCTTT	CASSLYLNTEAFF
-	TRBJ2-3	-	TRBV11-2	TGTGCCAGCAGCTTATGGCGTGAGAACACAGATACGCAGTATTTT	CASSLWRENTDTQYF
-	TRBJ2-2	-	TRBV19	TGTGCCAGTAGTACAAGGACAGAGGCCGGGGAGCTGTTTTTT	CASSTRTEAGELFF
TRBD1	TRBJ2-7	-	TRBV18	TGTGCCAGCTCACCAACTTCGGACAGGGTCTACGAGCAGTACTTC	CASSPTSDRVYEQYF
-	TRBJ1-3	-	TRBV10-3	TGTGCCATCAGTGAGTCGACAGCCTCTGGAAACACCATATATTTT	CAISESTASGNTIYF
TRBD2	TRBJ2-4	-	TRBV28	TGTGCCAGCATGAGCGGGGGGGCAAGGGTAAACATTCAGTACTTC	CASMSGGARVNIQYF
TRBD1	TRBJ1-2	-	TRBV29-1	TGCAGCACTTCCGGGACAGGCTATGGCTACACCTTC	CSTSGTGYGYTF
-	TRBJ2-7	-	TRBV2	TGTGCCAGCAGTGAGTGGGTCGAGCAGTACTTC	CASSEWVEQYF